The TCR beta chain described here comes from a study of tumor and adjacent non-tumor tissue in lung cancer (dated 2018 in TCRdb). Some background on the complete study: Patients with adenocarcinoma (about twelve), squamous cell carcinoma (2) and small cell lung cancer (1) were included in the cohort. TCRbeta CDR3 sequencing was performed on thirty paired specimens, with one tumor sample and one normal lung sample collected per patient. Sequencing generated a total of more than 95 million productive TCRbeta reads, averaging roughly 3.9 million reads per sample. Bulk TCRbeta repertoires were compared between lung tumor tissue and matched distant non-tumor lung tissue obtained from fewer than 18 lung cancer patients. The approximately 15 enrolled patients, of whom some ten were men and 5 were women, were aged about 31 to 85 years and were diagnosed with TNM stage I to III disease. Study-level results and caveats: Significantly higher TCR diversity was found in younger patients, and higher tumor TCR diversity was associated with shorter overall and disease-free survival. TCR diversity (inverse Simpson) was significantly higher in tumor than in normal lung tissue (approximately 440 vs 150, P = 0.0075, Mann-Whitney U test). With only roughly 16 patients in the cohort, the authors noted that larger samples and more detailed clinical data are needed. Because peripheral blood was not sequenced, the blood TCRbeta repertoires of the lung cancer patients in the study went unexamined. A significantly larger cumulative share of the repertoire was made up by the top 100 clones in normal lung than in tumor tissue. The methods do not name the sequencing platform or mention unique molecular identifiers.

Bulk unsorted tissue served as the source for RNA extraction, and RNA quality was assessed using a NanoDrop ND-1000 and an Agilent 2100. Normal lung samples were distant non-tumor tissue taken more than 3 cm from the tumor edge. Newly diagnosed lung cancer patients without prior chemotherapy who had been admitted for thoracic surgery in China between August and November 2014 were enrolled as donors. Anyone who had undergone radiotherapy or chemotherapy before, or who had another cancer at the same time, was left out of the study. Pieces of surgical tissue measuring about 1-2 cm3 were kept in RNAlater solution and stored at -80 degrees C until use. As concerns this clonotype: Its antigen has not been determined. The junction differs from germline at one of its ends, possibly a read error.

Library construction relied on multiplex PCR. The sequencing machine was an Illumina HiSeq 2500. TCRbeta libraries were built by three rounds of nested PCR using primers (Table S4), following protocols modified from ARM-PCR. Before sequencing, PCR products of 200-500 bp were excised from the gel and purified with the QIAquick gel extraction kit. Concerning the study's data processing: Trimmomatic was used to clean the reads, FLASH merged the cleaned reads into complete CDR3 sequences, and MiTCR assigned the sequences to V(D)J germline segments. Clonal diversity was calculated as the inverse Simpson's index using VDJtools. In-frame sequences lacking a premature stop codon were counted as productive reads. TCRdb passed the public sequencing reads through fastp at Q25 and MiXCR, retaining productive beta sequences. CDR3 protein duplicates are merged, each entry listing the most common genes and DNA. TCRdb, not the authors, supplied the V and J calls. The sample table holds roughly 69,000 distinct CDR3 sequences, of which about 77% were seen once. The top ten hold 45% of the sample.

CDR1 and CDR2 are read off the germline V gene as MDHEN and SYDVKM. The CDR3 measures 11 amino acids from cysteine to phenylalanine. This entry keeps only the CDR3 DNA: 33 bases, framed from base 1. Sequences were obtained from distant non-tumor lung tissue. The source of this sequence is a man aged 60 to 75 with non-small cell lung cancer. In this chain, TRBV28 is recombined with TRBJ1-2; the D gene cannot be resolved reliably. The CDR3 has the sequence CVSGTTYGYTF. The bases read TGTGTCAGCGGAACGACCTATGGCTACACATTC.